The 14 T cell receptor beta chains in this list originate from one sample, sequenced in a study of control samples from healthy donors and cancer patients (TCRdb year 2020). Preparation of the library involved the immunoSEQ multiplex PCR assay. What TCRdb holds here is the immuneACCESS table cut down to in-frame rearrangements. Part of the clones is not present; checked against another copy, under half of the missing clones reflect an unresolved V gene, and the others are unexplained. The sample table holds roughly 170,000 clones, of which about 90% were seen once. Roughly 2% of the sample goes to the ten largest clones. The sequencing sample was made of blood. The receptor set was obtained from a woman in her 40s in good health.

With respect to this clone: Mismatch with germline at one junction end may stem from a read error. The CDR3 sequence is CASGLLTYSETANYDYTF. The CDR3, as DNA: TGTGCTAGTGGTTTGCTAACGTATTCAGAGACAGCTAACTATGACTACACCTTC. The rearrangement joins TRBV12-5 to TRBJ1-2, with a possible D match to TRBD1 (5 bases). The germline gives CDR1 LGHNT, CDR2 FRNRAP. This CDR3 comprises 18 residues.

The rearrangement joins TRBV13 to TRBJ1-1; the D is unclear. Looked up from germline, CDR1 is PRHDT and CDR2 is FYEKMQ (reference sequence). The germline V and J ends were trimmed by 4 bases and 2 bases, with 5 bases remaining between them. The CDR3 runs 12 residues. The CDR3, as DNA: TGTGCCAGCAGCTCCTACAACACTGAAGCTTTCTTT. Residues: CASSSYNTEAFF.

This chain uses TRBV6-5 with TRBJ2-1; D not certain. Trimming took off 0 bases at V and 8 bases at J, with 5 bases between the two ends. CDR3 length: 12 amino acids. Looked up from germline, CDR1 is MNHEY and CDR2 is SVGAGI. The CDR3 protein is CASSYSRHEQFF. The DNA for the CDR3 is TGTGCCAGCAGTTACTCGAGGCATGAGCAGTTCTTC.

Only one count was recorded for this clone. This chain links TRBV12-3 or TRBV12-4 with TRBJ1-3; 7 bases fit TRBD1. This CDR3 contains 13 residues. V shed 10 bases, J shed 0 bases, and the junction held 3 bases outside the gene matches. The CDR3: CATGGHSGNTIYF. DNA of the CDR3: TGTGCCACAGGGGGGCACTCTGGAAACACCATATATTTT.

The rearrangement links TRBV9 to TRBJ2-1, with 12 bases identical to TRBD2. Unmatched junction bases numbered 0, after V lost 0 bases and J lost 5 bases. Germline CDR1 and CDR2: SGDLS and YYNGEE. The CDR3 has 15 residues. The CDR3 loop reads CASSVGLAGDNEQFF. CDR3 nucleotide sequence: TGTGCCAGCAGCGTAGGACTAGCGGGGGACAATGAGCAGTTCTTC.

The V call is TRBV6-5, the J call TRBJ2-7; 7 nucleotides align to TRBD1. V lost 2 bases and J lost 4; bases outside the gene matches: 5. This CDR3 has 14 amino acids. Germline values: CDR1 MNHEY, CDR2 SVGAGI. This CDR3 is CASSYQGTEYEQYF. The CDR3 DNA reads TGTGCCAGCAGTTACCAAGGGACAGAATACGAGCAGTACTTC.

The V gene is TRBV2, the J gene TRBJ1-5, with 7 nucleotides matching TRBD1. The trim removed 4 bases at V and 7 bases at J, leaving 1 base unmatched. CDR3 size: 12 residues. Germline V gene sequence: CDR1 SNHLY, CDR2 FYNNEI. The CDR3 coding sequence is TGTGCCAGCAGTGGCAGGGGGCAGCCCCAGCATTTT. Its translation: CASSGRGQPQHF.

This clone was seen once. The chain is built from TRBV5-1 and TRBJ2-2; no definite D call. The ends were cut back, 0 bases at V and 7 bases at J, with 7 bases in the middle. The CDR3 sequence is 13 residues long. The germline gives CDR1 SGHRS, CDR2 YFSETQ. CDR3 in amino acids: CASSLAVIGELFF. CDR3 in DNA: TGCGCCAGCAGCTTGGCAGTTATCGGGGAGCTGTTTTTT.

This clone was picked up a small number of times. The rearrangement joins TRBV5-1 to TRBJ2-7; weak D call: TRBD1 (5 bases). CDR1 and CDR2 (germline): SGHRS, YFSETQ. V was trimmed by 0 bases and J by 6 bases, leaving 10 bases between them. This CDR3 has 13 amino acids. CDR3 DNA sequence: TGCGCCAGCAGCTTGGAGGGGTTTGCCGAGCAGTACTTC. Its protein is CASSLEGFAEQYF.

The DNA for the CDR3 is TGCAGCGTTGCTGGGGGGGGAAATCAGCCCCAGCATTTT. Encoded protein: CSVAGGGNQPQHF. The chain carries TRBV29-1 and TRBJ1-5, with D tentatively TRBD1 (5 bases). V lost 4 bases and J lost 4, with 11 bases in between. The CDR3 spans 13 residues. Germline V gene data show CDR1 as SQVTM and CDR2 as ANQGSEA.

This clone came up a few times. This sequence joins TRBV7-3 and TRBJ2-2; D not certain. The ends were cut back, 6 bases at V and 4 bases at J, with 12 bases in the middle. In germline, CDR1 is SGHTA, CDR2 FQGTGA. The CDR3 loop spans 14 amino acids. CDR3 DNA: TGTGCCAGCAGTTCTATAGGACGCACCGGGGAGCTGTTTTTT. This sequence encodes CASSSIGRTGELFF.

This chain links TRBV5-4 with TRBJ1-2; 7 bases are a match to TRBD1. CDR1 and CDR2 (germline): SGHNT, YYREEE (reference sequence). The CDR3 consists of 15 residues. Unmatched junction bases numbered 6, after V lost 3 bases and J lost 1 base. CDR3 bases: TGTGCCAGCAGCTCCGGGACAGATCTTAACTATGGCTACACCTTC. Translating it yields CASSSGTDLNYGYTF.

V is TRBV5-1 and J is TRBJ2-5; 9 bases map to TRBD1. This CDR3 spans 13 amino acids. J was trimmed by 5 bases and V by 4 bases; bases with no gene match: 3. The V gene's germline CDR1 is SGHRS and CDR2 YFSETQ. As DNA, the CDR3 is TGCGCCAGCAGCGCCGGGACAGGGGAGACCCAGTACTTC. It specifies CASSAGTGETQYF.

This chain links TRBV12-3 or TRBV12-4 with TRBJ1-6, with D hard to call. Trimming removed 4 bases at V and 7 bases at J, with 8 bases between. This CDR3 is 13 amino acids long. CDR3 sequence reads: CASSSTENSPLHF. In nucleotides, the CDR3 is TGTGCCAGCAGTTCCACAGAGAATTCACCCCTCCACTTT.